The entry that follows covers one TCR beta chain sequence. The table came from immunoSEQ multiplex PCR; TCRdb's copy has only in-frame clones and leaves some out. Among about 38,000 clones listed, approximately 80% were seen once. Trimming stripped 3 bases from V and 11 bases from J, with 14 bases between. The CDR3 sequence is 13 residues long. Germline CDR1 and CDR2: SGHTA and FQGNSA. The time point was: pretreatment peripheral blood. Patients were diagnosed with urothelial carcinoma, either locally advanced or metastatic. The study collected 1 to 8 samples per patient, pretreatment and on-treatment. This sample stems from a study of PD-L1 blockade in urothelial cancer. Study-level background: Blood drawn 3 weeks (second dose) and 6 weeks after treatment start was analyzed.

The specimen was PBMCs, collected around atezolizumab (anti-PD-L1) treatment. This clonotype originated in a man at least 80 years old with urothelial cancer. J is TRBJ2-1 and V is TRBV7-2; possible D gene TRBD1, 6 bases. The CDR3 DNA is TGTGCCAGCAGCTTTGCTCAGGGGAGCCAGCAGTTCTTC. Translated: CASSFAQGSQQFF.